One T cell receptor (beta chain) is described in this entry. The data are from a study of blood T cell repertoires in COVID-19. Study as a whole: Material from acute and convalescent COVID-19 was sourced from the United States, Italy and Spain. Nucleic acid was either cDNA or gDNA, and it came from T cells, B-cell-depleted T cells, or PBMCs.

The CDR3 loop spans 14 amino acids. The V end lost 0 bases, the J end lost 7 bases, and 9 bases lay between the germline ends. In germline, CDR1 is MNHNS, CDR2 SASEGT. Source study methods: The assay estimated nucleated cells by amplifying reference gene primers. Method: immunoSEQ multiplex PCR; TCRdb's copy keeps in-frame clones and lacks some. V and J calls and clone size are those listed in that table; D and trimming were worked out from the DNA. The table lists about 170,000 clones, 80% to 90% of them singletons. This receptor was identified in a woman at least 80 years old with acute or convalescent COVID-19. Sequencing was carried out using peripheral blood. The chain combines TRBV6-1 with TRBJ1-4, with D hard to call. The CDR3 loop is CASSEARGGEKLFF. CDR3 nucleotide sequence: TGTGCCAGCAGTGAAGCTCGGGGTGGTGAAAAACTGTTTTTT.